Sequencing of this TCR beta chain was carried out in a study of cytomegalovirus exposure and HLA in healthy donors. The CDR3 is 14 amino acids. The V gene's germline CDR1 is SGDLS and CDR2 YYNGEE. Trimming cost V 4 bases and J 3 bases; bases outside gene matches: 7. Remarks on this clone: The antigen is undetermined.

The primer mix had 60 Vbeta and 13 Jbeta primers. Clones were sequenced by immunoSEQ multiplex PCR, and TCRdb holds only the in-frame ones, with some missing. The profile shows about 160,000 clones, more than 60% of them singletons. General observations from the study: Data from an earlier analysis indicated that most TCR beta V segments were productive either about 87% or about 30% of the time.

The TCR comes from a male donor in good health and CMV-seronegative. Material: PBMCs. V usage is TRBV9 and J usage is TRBJ2-7; 7 bases match TRBD1. CDR3 residues: CASSQRGQFYEQYF. The CDR3, as DNA: TGTGCCAGCAGCCAAAGGGGACAGTTCTACGAGCAGTACTTC.